This T cell receptor (beta chain) derives from a study of T-cell memory formation after mild COVID-19. At the level of the study: There were largely donor-specific TCR clusters.

To note about this clonotype: Its specificity is unknown.

General study results and limits: CD4+ clones that contracted lay mainly in CM and EM; CD8+ ones lay in EMRA.

TCRdb reanalysed the 5' RACE reads using MiXCR and keeps one entry per CDR3 protein. This table has hundreds of thousands of distinct CDR3 sequences, around a sixth appearing once. The CDR3 loop spans 12 amino acids. Per germline, CDR1 SGHRS and CDR2 YFSETQ. V dropped 6 bases and J dropped 2 bases, with 8 bases sitting between them. The sequence was collected from a man between 18 and 29 years old who had mild COVID-19 (a few samples of this study predate the infection). Cell type and time point are not known. The chain couples TRBV5-1 to TRBJ2-5, with D perhaps assigned TRBD1 or TRBD2 (5 bases each). The sequenced sample consisted of PBMCs or a T cell subset sorted from them (not recorded which). The CDR3 is CASTGPQETQYF. The CDR3 region has the DNA TGCGCCAGCACGGGACCACAAGAGACCCAGTACTTC.